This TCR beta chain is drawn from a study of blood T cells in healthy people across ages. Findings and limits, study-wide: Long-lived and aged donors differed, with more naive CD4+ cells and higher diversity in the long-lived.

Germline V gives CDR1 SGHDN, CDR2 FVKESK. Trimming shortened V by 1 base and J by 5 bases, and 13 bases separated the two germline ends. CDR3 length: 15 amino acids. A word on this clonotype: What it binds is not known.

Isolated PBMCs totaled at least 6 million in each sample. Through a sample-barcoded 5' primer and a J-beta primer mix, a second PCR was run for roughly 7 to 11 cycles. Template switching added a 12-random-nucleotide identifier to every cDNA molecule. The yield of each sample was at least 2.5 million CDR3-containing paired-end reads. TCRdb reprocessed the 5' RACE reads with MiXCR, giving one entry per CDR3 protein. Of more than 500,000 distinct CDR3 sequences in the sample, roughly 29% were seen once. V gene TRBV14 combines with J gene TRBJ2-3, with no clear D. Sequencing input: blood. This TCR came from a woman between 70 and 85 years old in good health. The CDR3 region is CASSQARRAKDTQYF. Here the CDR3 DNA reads TGTGCCAGCAGCCAAGCGAGACGGGCGAAAGATACGCAGTATTTT.